The 31 T cell receptor beta chains given below trace back to one sample, sequenced in a study of blood T cell repertoires in COVID-19. TCRdb's table, derived via immunoSEQ multiplex PCR, lists solely in-frame clones and lacks some. The profile shows roughly 400,000 clones, more than 80% of them singletons. The specimen sequenced was PBMCs or T cells enriched from blood (not recorded which). These receptor sequences come from a man aged 25-40 years who had recovered from COVID-19.

This clone appeared a few times. This chain joins TRBV18 and TRBJ2-5; perhaps TRBD1 as D (6 bases). V lost 3 bases and J lost 2, with 7 bases in between. CDR3 size: 13 residues. CDR1 is KGHSH and CDR2 is LQKENI in the germline V gene. The CDR3: CASSPGHQETQYF. The CDR3 DNA reads TGTGCCAGCTCACCGGGACATCAAGAGACCCAGTACTTC.

The chain joins TRBV15 to TRBJ2-7, with 9 bases identical to TRBD1. CDR3 length: 15 amino acids. V shed 6 bases, J shed 6 bases, and the junction held 12 bases outside the gene matches. Germline lookup yields CDR1 LNHNV and CDR2 YYDKDF (reference sequence). The CDR3 nucleotides read TGTGCCACCAGTGTGCCGGGACAGGGTTTTGTCGAGCAGTACTTC. Its protein product is CATSVPGQGFVEQYF.

V and J are TRBV4-2 and TRBJ2-7, with TRBD2 matching 9 bases. Germline trimming cut 1 base from V and 0 bases from J; bases unmatched to any gene: 1. Per the germline V gene, CDR1 is LGHNA and CDR2 is YNFKEQ. The CDR3 extends over 15 amino acids. In nucleotides, the CDR3 is TGTGCCAGCAGCCAAGGTAGCGGGAGCTCCTACGAGCAGTACTTC. This encodes CASSQGSGSSYEQYF.

The chain carries TRBV6-6 and TRBJ1-4, with 7 bases identical to TRBD1. Losses at the gene ends were 4 bases for V and 5 bases for J; bases not matched to a gene: 7. Germline CDR1 is MNHNY and CDR2 is SVGAGI (reference sequence). The CDR3 has 15 residues. CDR3 protein: CASSSKQGWNEKLFF. CDR3 in DNA: TGTGCCAGCAGTTCCAAACAGGGGTGGAATGAAAAACTGTTTTTT.

The DNA for the CDR3 is TGTGCCACCAGTGACCTCGACAGGGGAGGGACCCAGTACTTC. Protein product: CATSDLDRGGTQYF. V gene TRBV24-1 combines with J gene TRBJ2-5, with 8 bases lining up with TRBD1. V shed 4 bases, J shed 7 bases, and the junction held 7 bases outside the gene matches. The CDR3 spans 14 residues. Germline CDR1 reads KGHDR; CDR2 reads SFDVKD.

The CDR3 sequence is CASRVSGRTDTQYF. The CDR3 DNA reads TGTGCCAGTAGGGTTAGCGGGAGGACAGATACGCAGTATTTT. This rearrangement joins TRBV19 to TRBJ2-3; 10 nucleotides match TRBD2. Per germline, CDR1 LNHDA and CDR2 SQIVND (reference sequence). The junction had 3 bases not matched to a gene; V was cut back by 6 bases and J by 3 bases. This CDR3 has 14 residues.

This rearrangement joins TRBV28 to TRBJ2-2; TRBD1 might be the D (6 bases). V was clipped by 2 bases and J by 1 base, with 11 bases between them. The CDR3 length is 16 residues. Germline lookup yields CDR1 MDHEN and CDR2 SYDVKM. CDR3 coding DNA: TGTGCCAGCAGTTTACCAACAGGGCTGAACACCGGGGAGCTGTTTTTT. The encoded protein is CASSLPTGLNTGELFF.

V usage is TRBV28 and J usage is TRBJ1-3; D gene uncertain. Trimming cost V 3 bases and J 0 bases, with 15 bases left between them. The CDR3 totals 17 residues. Per germline, CDR1 MDHEN and CDR2 SYDVKM. CDR3 DNA: TGTGCCAGCAGTTTGTTCGGGGTAGGGCCCTCTGGAAACACCATATATTTT. It translates to CASSLFGVGPSGNTIYF.

J is TRBJ2-5 and V is TRBV4-1; D possibly corresponds to TRBD2 (6 bases). Trimming left V 6 bases short and J 7 bases short, with 21 bases between. Germline V gene sequence: CDR1 MGHRA, CDR2 YSYEKL. This CDR3 comprises 15 residues. CDR3 loop: CASRPILRETGTQYF. The DNA for the CDR3 is TGCGCCAGCAGGCCAATCTTACGGGAGACCGGGACCCAGTACTTC.

The chain employs TRBV3-1 (or the pseudogene TRBV3-2) and TRBJ2-7, with 7 nucleotides matching TRBD2. CDR1 LGHDT and CDR2 YNNKEL come from the germline V gene (reference sequence). This CDR3 is built from 15 residues. With 5 bases clipped from V and 6 bases from J, the junction kept 13 bases outside the gene matches. The CDR3: CASSSRPSGMFEQYF. Here the CDR3 DNA reads TGTGCCAGCAGCTCCCGGCCGAGCGGGATGTTCGAGCAGTACTTC.

The genes are TRBV28 and TRBJ1-5; TRBD1 matches at 8 bases. The CDR3 contains 15 residues. Germline V gene lookup returns CDR1 MDHEN and CDR2 SYDVKM. V lost 6 bases and J lost 3; bases outside the gene matches: 7. The CDR3 loop reads CASRPRDRSNQPQHF. The CDR3 DNA is TGTGCCAGCAGACCCAGGGACAGGTCCAATCAGCCCCAGCATTTT.

V is TRBV5-1 and J is TRBJ2-1; D not resolved. The germline CDR1 and CDR2 sequences are SGHRS and YFSETQ. This CDR3 has 14 amino acids. Trimming removed 0 bases at V and 5 bases at J, with 9 bases between. CDR3 residues: CASSLAGGNNEQFF. The CDR3 bases are TGCGCCAGCAGCTTGGCTGGCGGAAACAATGAGCAGTTCTTC.

V and J are TRBV2 and TRBJ2-7, with D perhaps matching TRBD1 (6 bases). V was clipped by 2 bases and J by 2 bases, with 22 bases between them. The CDR3 covers 18 residues. Germline lookup yields CDR1 SNHLY and CDR2 FYNNEI. The CDR3 reads CASSEPPPMSRGTYEQYF. The CDR3 DNA reads as TGTGCCAGCAGTGAACCCCCCCCGATGTCGAGGGGGACCTACGAGCAGTACTTC.

The genes are TRBV7-9 and TRBJ1-1, with 12 bases fitting TRBD1. V lost 0 bases and J lost 10; bases outside the gene matches: 9. Germline V gene lookup returns CDR1 SEHNR and CDR2 FQNEAQ (reference sequence). The length of the CDR3 is 16 residues. CDR3 amino acids: CASSLAGTGGTDGAFF. The CDR3 DNA reads as TGTGCCAGCAGCTTAGCCGGGACAGGGGGCACGGATGGAGCTTTCTTT.

The chain carries TRBV6-4 and TRBJ2-1; 13 bases agree with TRBD2. After removal of 10 bases from V and 9 bases from J, the junction contained 9 bases not matched to a gene. The CDR3 runs 14 residues. Germline V gives CDR1 MRHNA, CDR2 SNTAGT. DNA for the CDR3: TGTGCCACTTCGGGACTAGCGGGACGCGGTGAGCAGTTCTTC. The encoded protein is CATSGLAGRGEQFF.

The chain uses TRBV19 and TRBJ1-2; D is ambiguous. The germline V gene encodes CDR1 LNHDA and CDR2 SQIVND (reference sequence). The CDR3 extends over 13 amino acids. The V end was cut by 5 bases, the J end by 7 bases, with 14 bases between. As DNA, the CDR3 is TGTGCCAGTAGTGTACTTCGCTCTTCTGGCTACACCTTC. This encodes CASSVLRSSGYTF.

This rearrangement joins TRBV6-5 to TRBJ2-1; unclear D gene. CDR3 length: 13 residues. Germline V lookup: CDR1 MNHEY, CDR2 SVGAGI. V lost 5 bases to trimming and J lost 0 bases, with 5 bases between them. DNA for the CDR3: TGTGCCAGCAGTCCGAGCTCCTACAATGAGCAGTTCTTC. This encodes CASSPSSYNEQFF.

This clone occurred a few times. The chain recombines TRBV11-2 with TRBJ2-7; 8 bases align to TRBD2. There are 14 residues in the CDR3. V gave up 7 bases and J gave up 3 bases; unmatched junction bases: 8. The germline CDR1 and CDR2 sequences are SGHAT and FQNNGV. CDR3 sequence (DNA): TGTGCCAGCATTCTCAGCGGGAGTAGCTACGAGCAGTACTTC. This sequence encodes CASILSGSSYEQYF. Drawing the rest from reference TRBV11-2 and TRBJ2-7, the complete variable domain is EAGVAQSPRYKIIEKRQSVAFWCNPISGHATLYWYQQILGQGPKLLIQFQNNGVVDDSQLPKDRFSAERLKGVDSTLKIQPAKLEDSAVYLCASILSGSSYEQYFGPGTRLTVT.

V gene TRBV6-4 combines with J gene TRBJ2-7; no clear D gene. Per the germline V gene, CDR1 is MRHNA and CDR2 is SNTAGT. With 2 bases removed from V and 6 bases from J, the gap between germline ends came to 8 bases. The CDR3 has 12 amino acids. CDR3 in amino acids: CASSDATGEQYF. In DNA, the CDR3 is TGTGCCAGCAGTGACGCTACCGGCGAGCAGTACTTC.

This clone was seen a handful of times. V is TRBV6-6 and J is TRBJ2-7; D remains ambiguous. The CDR3 loop spans 13 amino acids. Trimming stripped 0 bases from V and 0 bases from J, with 3 bases between. Germline V lookup: CDR1 MNHNY, CDR2 SVGAGI (reference sequence). CDR3 sequence reads: CASSYSSSYEQYF. CDR3 DNA: TGTGCCAGCAGTTACTCGAGCTCCTACGAGCAGTACTTC.

V gene TRBV19 combines with J gene TRBJ1-5, with 9 nucleotides matching TRBD1. Germline loops: CDR1 LNHDA, CDR2 SQIVND (reference sequence). The V gene end was trimmed by 4 bases and the J gene end by 5 bases; junction bases not matched to a gene: 3. The CDR3 contains 14 residues. The CDR3 is CASSNRGHHQPQHF. DNA for the CDR3: TGTGCCAGTAGTAACAGGGGGCATCATCAGCCCCAGCATTTT.

This CDR3 reads CASSLGGPNPFF. The CDR3 bases are TGTGCCAGCAGCTTAGGAGGGCCAAATCCTTTCTTT. J is TRBJ1-1 and V is TRBV7-9, with unresolved D. The CDR3 extends over 12 amino acids. Deletions cut 1 base from V and 12 bases from J, with 12 bases between. Germline CDR1 SEHNR, CDR2 FQNEAQ (reference sequence).

This chain uses TRBV7-2 with TRBJ1-1, with 8 positions matching TRBD1. Germline CDR1 and CDR2: SGHTA and FQGNSA. The CDR3 is made up of 13 amino acids. V shed 10 bases, J shed 3 bases, and the junction held 7 bases outside the gene matches. The CDR3 DNA follows: TGTGCCACAAGACTGGACAGGGACACTGAAGCTTTCTTT. Protein: CATRLDRDTEAFF.

The gene calls are TRBV7-2 and TRBJ2-5; 8 bases map to TRBD1. The CDR3 contains 16 residues. Germline CDR1 is SGHTA and CDR2 is FQGNSA. J lost 5 bases, V lost 7 bases, and 15 bases had no gene match. DNA for the CDR3: TGTGCCAGCACCAACAGGGGGTCTGCAGGAGGGGAGACCCAGTACTTC. Protein product: CASTNRGSAGGETQYF.

The chain carries TRBV7-2 and TRBJ2-7; D not certain. V was shortened by 1 base and J by 5 bases, with 6 bases between the two germline ends. Per the germline V gene, CDR1 is SGHTA and CDR2 is FQGNSA. The length of the CDR3 is 12 residues. CDR3 nucleotides: TGTGCCAGCAGCTTAGACTTCAACGAGCAGTACTTC. Its translation is CASSLDFNEQYF.

The CDR3 coding sequence is TGTGCCACCAGCAGAGATCCCAGGGTACAATCACCCCTCCACTTT. Its translation: CATSRDPRVQSPLHF. The chain has TRBV15 and TRBJ1-6; D is perhaps TRBD1 (5 bases). The germline CDR1 and CDR2 sequences are LNHNV and YYDKDF (reference sequence). V was trimmed by 0 bases and J by 10 bases, leaving 13 bases between them. The CDR3 is 15 residues long.

This clone was recorded only once. This rearrangement joins TRBV7-2 to TRBJ2-5; TRBD1 might be the D (5 bases). V shed 8 bases and J shed 5 bases, with 18 bases lying between them. The CDR3 extends over 14 amino acids. Germline V CDR1 and CDR2: SGHTA, FQGNSA. CDR3 protein: CASCPGHTRETQYF. The CDR3 DNA reads as TGTGCCAGCTGTCCAGGGCATACGAGGGAGACCCAGTACTTC.

The V and J genes are TRBV10-3 and TRBJ2-1; D uncertain. The CDR3 is 15 amino acids. The V gene's germline CDR1 is ENHRY and CDR2 SYGVKD. Deletions cut 6 bases from V and 3 bases from J, with 15 bases between. CDR3 DNA: TGTGCCATCAGCCCCGGAGAGCCCTACTACAATGAGCAGTTCTTC. Protein: CAISPGEPYYNEQFF.

This clone was recorded only once. The V call is TRBV7-3, the J call TRBJ1-1; 9 nucleotides align to TRBD1. This CDR3 comprises 15 residues. Trimming at V came to 1 base and at J to 1 base, leaving 1 base not matched to a gene. Germline values: CDR1 SGHTA, CDR2 FQGTGA. This CDR3 is CASSLMGQGNTEAFF. The CDR3 region has the DNA TGTGCCAGCAGCTTAATGGGACAGGGGAACACTGAAGCTTTCTTT. The full variable domain, rest sourced from reference TRBV7-3 and TRBJ1-1, is GAGVSQTPSNKVTEKGKYVELRCDPISGHTALYWYRQSLGQGPEFLIYFQGTGAADDSGLPNDRFFAVRPEGSVSTLKIQRTERGDSAVYLCASSLMGQGNTEAFFGQGTRLTVV.

The gene calls are TRBV7-6 and TRBJ1-3, with TRBD1 matching over 11 bases. Trimming removed 5 bases from V and 2 bases from J; junction bases left unmatched: 2. The CDR3 is made up of 15 amino acids. CDR1 is SGHVS and CDR2 is FNYEAQ in the germline V gene. CDR3 in DNA: TGTGCCAGCAGCCCGGACAGGGGGCCTGGAAACACCATATATTTT. It specifies CASSPDRGPGNTIYF.

The V and J genes are TRBV15 and TRBJ2-7; 11 nucleotides agree with TRBD2. Germline-derived CDR1 and CDR2 are LNHNV and YYDKDF (reference sequence). The CDR3 spans 14 residues. Trimming removed 2 bases from V and 5 bases from J; junction bases left unmatched: 2. The CDR3 nucleotides are TGTGCCACCAGCAGACGTAGCGGGAGGGACGAGCAGTACTTC. Residues: CATSRRSGRDEQYF. The whole variable domain, remainder taken from reference TRBV15 and TRBJ2-7, is DAMVIQNPRYQVTQFGKPVTLSCSQTLNHNVMYWYQQKSSQAPKLLFHYYDKDFNNEADTPDNFQSRRPNTSFCFLDIRSPGLGDTAMYLCATSRRSGRDEQYFGPGTRLTVT.